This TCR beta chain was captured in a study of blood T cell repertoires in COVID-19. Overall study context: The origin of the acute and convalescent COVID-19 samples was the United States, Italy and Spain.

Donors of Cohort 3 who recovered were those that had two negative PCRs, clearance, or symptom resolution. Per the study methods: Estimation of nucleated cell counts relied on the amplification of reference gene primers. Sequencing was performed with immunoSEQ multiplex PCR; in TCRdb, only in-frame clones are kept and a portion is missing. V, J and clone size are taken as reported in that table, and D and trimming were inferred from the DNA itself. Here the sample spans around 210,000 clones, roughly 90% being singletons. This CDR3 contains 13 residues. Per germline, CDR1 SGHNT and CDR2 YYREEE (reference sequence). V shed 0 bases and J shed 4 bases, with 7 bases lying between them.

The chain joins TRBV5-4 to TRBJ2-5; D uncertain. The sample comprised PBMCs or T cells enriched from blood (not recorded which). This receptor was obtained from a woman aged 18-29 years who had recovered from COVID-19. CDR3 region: CASSLDKRETQYF. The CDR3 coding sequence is TGTGCCAGCAGCTTGGATAAGCGAGAGACCCAGTACTTC.